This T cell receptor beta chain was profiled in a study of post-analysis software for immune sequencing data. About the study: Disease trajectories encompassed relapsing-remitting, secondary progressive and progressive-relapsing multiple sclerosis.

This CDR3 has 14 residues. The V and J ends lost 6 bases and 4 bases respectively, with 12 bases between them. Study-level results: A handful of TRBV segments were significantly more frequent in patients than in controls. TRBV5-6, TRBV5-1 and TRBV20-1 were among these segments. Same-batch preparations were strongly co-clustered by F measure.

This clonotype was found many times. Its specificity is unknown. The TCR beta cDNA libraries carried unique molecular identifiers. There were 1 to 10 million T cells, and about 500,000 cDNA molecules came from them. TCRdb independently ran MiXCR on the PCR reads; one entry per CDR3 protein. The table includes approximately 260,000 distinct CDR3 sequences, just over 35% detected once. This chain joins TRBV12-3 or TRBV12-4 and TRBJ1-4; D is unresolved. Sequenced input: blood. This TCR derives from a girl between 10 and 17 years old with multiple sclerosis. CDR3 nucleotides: TGTGCCAGCAGGGAGGGTGTAGTTAATGAAAAACTGTTTTTT. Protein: CASREGVVNEKLFF.